A single T cell receptor (beta chain) is shown here with its context. What it binds is unknown. There are 13 residues in the CDR3. Trimming cost V 8 bases and J 6 bases, with 15 bases left between them. Germline assignment: CDR1 MNHEY and CDR2 SVGAGI. The entry originates in a study of graft-versus-host responses after intestinal transplantation. Overall study results and limits: GvH clones occurred in recipient marrow; some first appeared in ileum or blood.

Produced via immunoSEQ multiplex PCR; TCRdb's table is partial and in-frame only. The sample has around 90,000 clones, about 94% seen once. This TCR was sampled from a human donor who was the organ donor for an intestinal transplant. The sample here was unstimulated CD4+ T cells sorted from spleen or lymph node cells, taken before transplant. The chain uses TRBV6-5 and TRBJ2-3, with D possibly matching TRBD1 (7 bases). The CDR3 sequence is CASLSPGGDTQYF. CDR3 nucleotide sequence: TGTGCCAGCCTAAGCCCAGGGGGGGATACGCAGTATTTT.